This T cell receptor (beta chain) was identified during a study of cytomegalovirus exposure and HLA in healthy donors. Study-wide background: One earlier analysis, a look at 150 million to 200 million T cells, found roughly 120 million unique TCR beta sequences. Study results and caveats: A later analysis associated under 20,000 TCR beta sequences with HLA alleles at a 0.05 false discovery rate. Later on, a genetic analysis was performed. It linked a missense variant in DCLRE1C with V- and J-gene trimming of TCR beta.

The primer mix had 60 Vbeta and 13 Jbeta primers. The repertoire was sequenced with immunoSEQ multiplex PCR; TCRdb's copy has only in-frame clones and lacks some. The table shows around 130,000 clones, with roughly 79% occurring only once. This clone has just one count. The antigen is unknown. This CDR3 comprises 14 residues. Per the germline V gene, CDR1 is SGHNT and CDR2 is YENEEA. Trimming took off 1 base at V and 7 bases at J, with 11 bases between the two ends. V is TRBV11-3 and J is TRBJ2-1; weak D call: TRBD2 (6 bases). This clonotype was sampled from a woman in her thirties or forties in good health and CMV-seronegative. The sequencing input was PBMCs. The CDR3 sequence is CASSLGREWNEQFF. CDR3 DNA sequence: TGTGCCAGCAGCTTAGGTCGGGAGTGGAATGAGCAGTTCTTC.